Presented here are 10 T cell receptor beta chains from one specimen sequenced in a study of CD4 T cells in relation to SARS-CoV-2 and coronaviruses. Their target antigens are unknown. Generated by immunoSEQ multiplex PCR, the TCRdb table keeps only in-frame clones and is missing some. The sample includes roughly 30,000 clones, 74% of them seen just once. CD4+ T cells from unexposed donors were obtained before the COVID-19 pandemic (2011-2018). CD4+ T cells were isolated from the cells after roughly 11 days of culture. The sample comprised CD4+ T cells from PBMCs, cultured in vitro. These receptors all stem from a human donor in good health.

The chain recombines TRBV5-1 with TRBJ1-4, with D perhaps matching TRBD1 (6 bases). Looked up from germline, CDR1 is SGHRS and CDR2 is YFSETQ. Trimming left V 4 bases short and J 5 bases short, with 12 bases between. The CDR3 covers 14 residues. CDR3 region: CASSGGQDNEKLFF. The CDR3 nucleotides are TGCGCCAGCAGCGGGGGGCAGGACAATGAAAAACTGTTTTTT.

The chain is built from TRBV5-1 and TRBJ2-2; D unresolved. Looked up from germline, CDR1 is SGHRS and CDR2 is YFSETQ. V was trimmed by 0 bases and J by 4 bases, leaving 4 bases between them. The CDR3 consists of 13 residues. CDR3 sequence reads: CASSLDVTGELFF. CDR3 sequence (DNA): TGCGCCAGCAGCTTGGACGTCACCGGGGAGCTGTTTTTT.

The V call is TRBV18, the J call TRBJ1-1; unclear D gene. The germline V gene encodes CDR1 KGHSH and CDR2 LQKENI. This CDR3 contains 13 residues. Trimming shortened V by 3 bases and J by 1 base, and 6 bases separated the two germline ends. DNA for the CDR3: TGTGCCAGCTCACCTGTCAGGAACACTGAAGCTTTCTTT. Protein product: CASSPVRNTEAFF.

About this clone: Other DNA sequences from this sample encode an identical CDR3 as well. CDR3 nucleotide sequence: TGTGCCAGCAGTAGGAAGGAGCAGTACTTC. Its translation: CASSRKEQYF. The V and J genes are TRBV6-2 or TRBV6-3 and TRBJ2-7; D is undetermined. Between the trimmed V and J ends, which lost 5 bases and 7 bases, there was a span of 6 bases. Germline values: CDR1 MNHEY, CDR2 SVGEGT. This CDR3 has 10 amino acids.

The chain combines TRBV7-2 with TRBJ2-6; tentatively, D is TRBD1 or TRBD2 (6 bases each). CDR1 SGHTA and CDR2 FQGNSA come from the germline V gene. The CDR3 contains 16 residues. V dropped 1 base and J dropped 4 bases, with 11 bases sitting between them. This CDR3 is CASSLGGAPGANVLTF. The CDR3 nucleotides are TGTGCCAGCAGCTTAGGGGGGGCTCCAGGGGCCAACGTCCTGACTTTC.

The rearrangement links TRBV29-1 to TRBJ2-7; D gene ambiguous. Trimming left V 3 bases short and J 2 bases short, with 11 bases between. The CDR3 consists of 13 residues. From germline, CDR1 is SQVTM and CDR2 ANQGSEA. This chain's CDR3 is CSVDIGQTYEQYF. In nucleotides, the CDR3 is TGCAGCGTTGATATTGGGCAGACCTACGAGCAGTACTTC.

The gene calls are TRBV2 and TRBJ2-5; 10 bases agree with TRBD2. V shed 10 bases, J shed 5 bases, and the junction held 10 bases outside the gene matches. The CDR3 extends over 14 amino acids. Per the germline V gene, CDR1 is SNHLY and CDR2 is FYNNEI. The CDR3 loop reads CATKREGGGETQYF. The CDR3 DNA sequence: TGTGCCACCAAGCGGGAGGGAGGGGGGGAGACCCAGTACTTC. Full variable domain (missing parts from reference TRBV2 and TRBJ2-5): EPEVTQTPSHQVTQMGQEVILRCVPISNHLYFYWYRQILGQKVEFLVSFYNNEISEKSEIFDDQFSVERPDGSNFTLKIRSTKLEDSAMYFCATKREGGGETQYFGPGTRLLVL.

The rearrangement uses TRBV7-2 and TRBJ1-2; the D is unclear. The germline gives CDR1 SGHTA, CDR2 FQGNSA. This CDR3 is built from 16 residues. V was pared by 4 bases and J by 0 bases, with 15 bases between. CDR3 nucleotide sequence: TGTGCCAGCAGCTCGTTGGACGGCCGACCTAACTATGGCTACACCTTC. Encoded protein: CASSSLDGRPNYGYTF.

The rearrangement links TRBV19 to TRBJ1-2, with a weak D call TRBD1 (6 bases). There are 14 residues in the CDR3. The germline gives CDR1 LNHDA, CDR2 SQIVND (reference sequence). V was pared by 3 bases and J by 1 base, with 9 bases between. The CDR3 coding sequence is TGTGCCAGTAGTATCCGGGACAATAACTATGGCTACACCTTC. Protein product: CASSIRDNNYGYTF.

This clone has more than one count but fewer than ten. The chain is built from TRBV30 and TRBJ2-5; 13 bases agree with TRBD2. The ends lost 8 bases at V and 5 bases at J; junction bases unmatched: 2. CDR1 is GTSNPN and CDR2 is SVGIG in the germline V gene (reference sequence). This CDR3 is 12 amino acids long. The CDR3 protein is CALLAGGETQYF. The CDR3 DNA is TGTGCCCTACTAGCGGGAGGGGAGACCCAGTACTTC.